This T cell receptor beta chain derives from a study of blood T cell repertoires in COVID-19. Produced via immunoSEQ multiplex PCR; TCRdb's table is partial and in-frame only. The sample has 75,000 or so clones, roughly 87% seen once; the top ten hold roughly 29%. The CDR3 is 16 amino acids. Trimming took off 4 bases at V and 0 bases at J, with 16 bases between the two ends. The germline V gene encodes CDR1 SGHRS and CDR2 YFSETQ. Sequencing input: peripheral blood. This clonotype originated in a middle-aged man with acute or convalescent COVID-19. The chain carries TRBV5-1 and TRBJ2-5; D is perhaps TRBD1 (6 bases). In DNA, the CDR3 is TGCGCCAGCAGCCTTACCGGGACAAAGTACCAAGAGACCCAGTACTTC. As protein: CASSLTGTKYQETQYF.